The text below deals with one T cell receptor beta chain. Sequenced by immunoSEQ multiplex PCR; TCRdb stores in-frame clones only, minus some. The sample contains several thousand clones, roughly 85% of which appear only once. These data are taken from a study of T cell repertoires in ileal Crohn's disease. CDR3 length: 15 residues. The germline gives CDR1 SGDLS, CDR2 YYNGEE. V dropped 0 bases and J dropped 4; count of bases not matched to a gene: 5. Time point described: neoterminal ileum biopsy at postoperative endoscopy, about 6 months after surgery. The sequence was collected from an adult with Crohn's disease. The V gene is TRBV9, the J gene TRBJ2-5, with 8 nucleotides matching TRBD2. The sample was ileal tissue. The CDR3 region has the DNA TGTGCCAGCAGCGTAGAAGAGGGACTAGGAGAGACCCAGTACTTC. The encoded protein is CASSVEEGLGETQYF.